This T cell receptor beta chain emerged from a study of PD-L1 blockade in urothelial cancer. Study at large: About 85% of the 29 patients were males with bladder-origin urothelial cancer. Analysis of blood occurred 3 weeks (second dose) and 6 weeks after treatment start. Blood yielded a median of around 150,000 T cells per sample.

CDR1 SGHTA and CDR2 FQGNSA come from the germline V gene. After removal of 2 bases from V and 15 bases from J, the junction contained 7 bases not matched to a gene. CDR3 size: 13 residues. The data were produced by immunoSEQ multiplex PCR, yet TCRdb's version contains in-frame clones alone and is incomplete. The table has some 80,000 clones, roughly 87% seen once. This sample comprised PBMCs, obtained around atezolizumab (anti-PD-L1) treatment. The rearrangement links TRBV7-2 to TRBJ2-3; the match to TRBD2 covers 11 bases. The receptor comes from a woman in her seventies with urothelial cancer. CDR3: CASSLSLLAGGYF. The CDR3 coding sequence is TGTGCCAGCAGCTTATCGCTTCTAGCGGGGGGATATTTT.